The 16 T cell receptor beta chains reported below all come from one sample, sequenced in a study of Tregs in tolerant kidney transplant recipients. Sequenced by immunoSEQ multiplex PCR; TCRdb stores in-frame clones only, minus some. The sample shows 95,000 or so clones, over 85% of them seen only once. Recipients received nonmyeloablative bone marrow transplants from related graft donors, with transient mixed chimerism. Here the sequenced sample was CD4+ T cells from blood (PBMCs), taken 12 months after the transplant. These TCRs come from a human patient who received a combined kidney and bone marrow transplant. Part of the T cell pool may stem from the graft donor.

This clone was detected only once. The V call is TRBV4-2, the J call TRBJ2-3; 7 nucleotides align to TRBD1. The junction had 0 bases not matched to a gene; V was cut back by 3 bases and J by 3 bases. Germline assignment: CDR1 LGHNA and CDR2 YNFKEQ. This CDR3 is built from 13 residues. CDR3 nucleotides: TGTGCCAGCAGCCAGACAGGGACAGATACGCAGTATTTT. This translates into CASSQTGTDTQYF.

The V and J genes are TRBV15 and TRBJ1-3; D unclear. Germline CDR1 and CDR2: LNHNV and YYDKDF (reference sequence). The germline V and J ends were trimmed by 2 bases and 0 bases, with 2 bases remaining between them. CDR3 size: 13 residues. The CDR3 region is CATSRLSGNTIYF. The CDR3 nucleotides read TGTGCCACCAGCAGACTCTCTGGAAACACCATATATTTT. The full variable domain, in which reference TRBV15 and TRBJ1-3 provide the parts outside the CDR3, is DAMVIQNPRYQVTQFGKPVTLSCSQTLNHNVMYWYQQKSSQAPKLLFHYYDKDFNNEADTPDNFQSRRPNTSFCFLDIRSPGLGDTAMYLCATSRLSGNTIYFGEGSWLTVV.

The J gene is TRBJ2-3, the V gene TRBV11-3; TRBD2 matches 12 bases. The V gene's germline CDR1 is SGHNT and CDR2 YENEEA. J lost 5 bases, V lost 2 bases, and 2 bases had no gene match. CDR3 size: 15 residues. CDR3 residues: CASSLRLAGEDTQYF. The CDR3, as DNA: TGTGCCAGCAGCTTAAGACTAGCGGGAGAAGATACGCAGTATTTT.

For the CDR3, the DNA is TGCAGCGTTGCGGGACAAGGCGGTGAGCAGTTCTTC. As protein: CSVAGQGGEQFF. The rearrangement links TRBV29-1 to TRBJ2-1; D perhaps matches TRBD1 (6 bases). The CDR3 has 12 amino acids. V lost 4 bases, J lost 9 bases, and 13 bases lay in between. Germline V CDR1 and CDR2: SQVTM, ANQGSEA.

V is TRBV28 and J is TRBJ2-3; 12 bases are a match to TRBD2. The germline CDR1 and CDR2 sequences are MDHEN and SYDVKM. V trimming: 9 bases; J trimming: 1 base; junction bases outside the gene matches: 11. This CDR3 comprises 17 residues. The CDR3 bases are TGTGCCAGTAATCTAGCGGGGGGGCTTTTTGGCACAGATACGCAGTATTTT. Its protein is CASNLAGGLFGTDTQYF.

The chain is built from TRBV7-2 and TRBJ2-5; 13 positions match TRBD2. The germline V gene has CDR1 SGHTA and CDR2 FQGNSA. V gave up 5 bases and J gave up 2 bases; unmatched junction bases: 5. This CDR3 comprises 16 residues. CDR3 DNA: TGTGCCAGCAGCCAATCGACTAGCGGGGGGCAAGAGACCCAGTACTTC. This encodes CASSQSTSGGQETQYF.

This sequence joins TRBV7-9 and TRBJ2-2; D is perhaps TRBD2 (6 bases). This CDR3 is 15 amino acids long. Germline lookup yields CDR1 SEHNR and CDR2 FQNEAQ (reference sequence). Between the trimmed V and J ends, which lost 5 bases and 5 bases, there was a span of 15 bases. Here the CDR3 reads CASSESMGGTGELFF. The DNA for the CDR3 is TGTGCCAGCAGCGAGAGTATGGGGGGAACCGGGGAGCTGTTTTTT.

J is TRBJ1-1 and V is TRBV28, with D possibly TRBD1 on 5 matching bases. Germline V gene lookup returns CDR1 MDHEN and CDR2 SYDVKM. The CDR3 has 15 amino acids. CDR3 region: CTARAGRSGNTEAFF. As DNA, the CDR3 is TGTACCGCCCGGGCAGGGAGGTCGGGGAACACTGAAGCTTTCTTT.

V is TRBV5-4 and J is TRBJ2-1; 14 bases align to TRBD2. This CDR3 is 19 amino acids long. In germline, CDR1 is SGHNT, CDR2 YYREEE (reference sequence). Losses at the gene ends were 5 bases for V and 0 bases for J; bases not matched to a gene: 10. The DNA of the CDR3 is TGTGCCAGCAGGCCCGGGACTAGCGGGAGCCTGAGCTCCTACAATGAGCAGTTCTTC. Amino acids: CASRPGTSGSLSSYNEQFF.

V and J are TRBV5-4 and TRBJ2-3, with D possibly matching TRBD2 (6 bases). The CDR3 is 16 residues long. The germline V gene encodes CDR1 SGHNT and CDR2 YYREEE (reference sequence). Trimming left V 4 bases short and J 1 base short, with 16 bases between. This chain's CDR3 is CASSPRTGVGTDTQYF. Written as DNA, the CDR3 is TGTGCCAGCAGCCCGCGAACGGGAGTGGGCACAGATACGCAGTATTTT.

The V and J genes are TRBV18 and TRBJ1-4; possibly TRBD1 for D (5 bases). Trimming shortened V by 2 bases and J by 14 bases, and 18 bases separated the two germline ends. Germline CDR1 KGHSH, CDR2 LQKENI. This CDR3 comprises 14 residues. This chain's CDR3 is CASSPRQGEASLFF. The CDR3 bases are TGTGCCAGCTCACCAAGGCAGGGTGAGGCGTCCCTGTTTTTT.

This chain uses TRBV6-1 with TRBJ1-5, with TRBD1 as a possible D gene (5 bases). CDR3 size: 14 residues. V dropped 7 bases and J dropped 2 bases, with 12 bases sitting between them. Germline V gives CDR1 MNHNS, CDR2 SASEGT. CDR3 bases: TGTGCCAGCATTACAGGACGGGGCAATCAGCCCCAGCATTTT. Its protein is CASITGRGNQPQHF.

The chain has TRBV5-1 and TRBJ1-2; tentative D call: TRBD1 (6 bases). Between the trimmed V and J ends, which lost 8 bases and 5 bases, there was a span of 16 bases. CDR1 and CDR2 from the germline V gene are SGHRS and YFSETQ. CDR3 length: 13 amino acids. CDR3 sequence (DNA): TGCGCCAGTAATACAGGGTTTGGGTATGGCTACACCTTC. Its translation is CASNTGFGYGYTF.

Turning to this clone: This CDR3 is missing its conserved last phenylalanine or tryptophan, likely due to a read error. CDR3: CASSRRGLMDTEAFL. The CDR3 DNA sequence: TGTGCCAGTAGTAGGAGGGGCCTCATGGACACTGAAGCTTTCCTT. The gene calls are TRBV19 and TRBJ1-1; the D gene is possibly TRBD1 (5 bases). The CDR3 is 15 residues long. Germline V gene data show CDR1 as LNHDA and CDR2 as SQIVND (reference sequence). V lost 4 bases and J 3 bases, leaving 15 bases between the germline ends.

The V call is TRBV19, the J call TRBJ1-6; D is unclear. The V gene's germline CDR1 is LNHDA and CDR2 SQIVND (reference sequence). V lost 10 bases and J lost 10, with 14 bases in between. The CDR3 contains 12 residues. For the CDR3, the DNA is TGTGCCACTGTGCTGGTGGAGTCACCCCTCCACTTT. Translating it yields CATVLVESPLHF.

In this sample, this clone turned up a few times. A read error may account for a junction end that differs from germline. Other nucleotide sequences in the sample specify the same CDR3. The chain employs TRBV7-8 and TRBJ1-6; the match to TRBD1 covers 9 bases. The length of the CDR3 is 15 residues. Germline V gene data show CDR1 as SGHVS and CDR2 as FQNEAQ. In nucleotides, the CDR3 is TGTGCCAGCAGCTTGCAGGGACAGGGAAATTCCCCCCTCCACTTT. Residues: CASSLQGQGNSPLHF. Filled out from reference TRBV7-8 and TRBJ1-6, the complete variable domain reads GAGVSQSPRYKVAKRGQDVALRCDPISGHVSLFWYQQALGQGPEFLTYFQNEAQLDKSGLPSDRFFAERPEGSVSTLKIQRTQQEDSAVYLCASSLQGQGNSPLHFGNGTRLTVT.